Below, 7 T cell receptor beta chains from the same sample are listed, as sequenced in a study of vaccination effects on CD4 cells after COVID-19. Their cognate antigens are unknown. ViraFEST expansion of antigen-specific CD4+ T cells with viral peptide pools preceded sequencing. Investigators separated out CD4+ T cells once around nine days of culture had passed. In the vaccine recipients, nucleocapsid antibodies were negative and there was no prior SARS-CoV-2 infection. Generated by immunoSEQ multiplex PCR, the TCRdb table keeps only in-frame clones and is missing some. The sample includes tens of thousands of clones, about four fifths seen only once; the top ten take roughly 5.6%. The sample was CD4+ T cells from PBMCs cultured with HCoV-OC43 spike peptides, taken before COVID-19 vaccination. Subset specified: HCoV-OC43 spike overlapping peptide pool stimulation. The receptors come from a human donor who received a COVID-19 vaccine.

A few counts support this clone. V gene TRBV7-2 combines with J gene TRBJ2-1; 7 bases are a match to TRBD2. Per the germline V gene, CDR1 is SGHTA and CDR2 is FQGNSA. The J segment lost 10 bases and the V segment lost 2 bases, leaving 5 bases of the junction unmatched. The CDR3 is made up of 13 amino acids. The DNA of the CDR3 is TGTGCCAGCAGCTTACAAGCGGGGACGGAGCAGTTCTTC. This encodes CASSLQAGTEQFF.

The J gene is TRBJ1-2, the V gene TRBV20-1; no clear D gene. V was pared by 6 bases and J by 10 bases, with 12 bases between. The CDR3 is 10 amino acids. Germline loops: CDR1 DFQATT, CDR2 SNEGSKA (reference sequence). The CDR3 loop reads CSAERDFYTF. The CDR3 DNA follows: TGCAGTGCCGAGCGGGATTTCTACACCTTC.

The chain couples TRBV28 to TRBJ1-5; D is undetermined. The V and J ends lost 4 bases and 7 bases respectively, with 8 bases between them. Germline values: CDR1 MDHEN, CDR2 SYDVKM. The CDR3 has 12 residues. Written as DNA, the CDR3 is TGTGCCAGCAGTTACCTTCCCCAGCCCCAGCATTTT. The encoded protein is CASSYLPQPQHF. Full variable domain (remainder filled in from reference TRBV28 and TRBJ1-5): DVKVTQSSRYLVKRTGEKVFLECVQDMDHENMFWYRQDPGLGLRLIYFSYDVKMKEKGDIPEGYSVSREKKERFSLILESASTNQTSMYLCASSYLPQPQHFGDGTRLSIL.

This clone was observed a few times. The J gene is TRBJ1-6, the V gene TRBV25-1; D possibly corresponds to TRBD1 (6 bases). Trimming shortened V by 6 bases and J by 10 bases, and 13 bases separated the two germline ends. The CDR3 covers 13 residues. CDR1 is MGHDK, CDR2 SYGVNS, per germline. Written as DNA, the CDR3 is TGTGCCAGCAGAGGGACATCTTCCTCACCCCTCCACTTT. This gives the protein CASRGTSSSPLHF.

Regarding this clone: The junction departs from germline at one end; a sequencing error may be responsible. The chain couples TRBV5-1 to TRBJ2-3; D remains unclear. Germline values: CDR1 SGHRS, CDR2 YFSETQ. This CDR3 has 16 residues. CDR3 loop: CASGPMGSLGTYTQYF. CDR3 sequence (DNA): TGCGCCAGCGGTCCGATGGGTAGCTTGGGCACATATACGCAGTATTTT.

This chain links TRBV18 with TRBJ2-5; D tentatively fits TRBD1 or TRBD2 (6 bases each). Per germline, CDR1 KGHSH and CDR2 LQKENI. V lost 3 bases and J 10 bases, leaving 12 bases between the germline ends. The CDR3 has 12 residues. CDR3 nucleotides: TGTGCCAGCTCACCCGACAGGAGGGACCAGTACTTC. Translation gives CASSPDRRDQYF.

V gene TRBV4-1 combines with J gene TRBJ1-1; the match to TRBD1 covers 8 bases. This CDR3 is 13 amino acids long. Trimming removed 8 bases from V and 2 bases from J; junction bases left unmatched: 4. The germline V gene has CDR1 MGHRA and CDR2 YSYEKL. The CDR3 reads CASEGQANTEAFF. CDR3 in DNA: TGCGCCAGCGAGGGACAGGCCAACACTGAAGCTTTCTTT.